This TCR beta chain was profiled in a study of T cell responses to AZD1222 COVID-19 vaccine. V dropped 4 bases and J dropped 4; count of bases not matched to a gene: 14. The germline V gene encodes CDR1 SGHRS and CDR2 YFSETQ. The CDR3 is made up of 17 amino acids. The method was immunoSEQ multiplex PCR; TCRdb's version includes in-frame clones alone and lacks a portion of them. The sample contains 95,000 to 110,000 clones, roughly 85% of which appear only once. The TCR was taken from an adult who received the AZD1222 COVID-19 vaccine. The V and J genes are TRBV5-1 and TRBJ2-1; TRBD2 agrees at 7 bases. The sequencing used peripheral blood, collected 28 days after the second AZD1222 dose. The CDR3 DNA follows: TGCGCCAGCAGCCCAACGGGAGGACGGCGGGGTTACAATGAGCAGTTCTTC. It translates to CASSPTGGRRGYNEQFF.